This is a list of T cell receptor beta chains from one sample in a study of shared clonotypes between healthy human individuals. Method: immunoSEQ multiplex PCR; TCRdb's copy keeps in-frame clones and lacks some. In the table there are some 1,400,000 clones, roughly 96% of which are singletons. The sequenced sample consisted of naive CD4+ T cells sorted from blood. All receptors come from a young man in good health. CDR3s include the opening cysteine and the closing phenylalanine or tryptophan. A D gene is named only where the DNA matches it firmly. For some rows the clone size is stated as once, few or many, or as a class when expanded; others skip it.

V: TRBV18
size: -
J: TRBJ1-1
D: -
CDR3: CASSHPGTEAFF
DNA: TGTGCCAGCTCACACCCGGGGACTGAAGCTTTCTTT

V: TRBV5-1
size: -
J: TRBJ2-1
D: -
CDR3: CASSLAGVGSSYNEQFF
DNA: TGCGCCAGCAGCTTGGCGGGTGTCGGTAGCTCCTACAATGAGCAGTTCTTC

V: TRBV2
size: once
J: TRBJ2-7
D: TRBD2
CDR3: CASSGDGGGYEQYF
DNA: TGTGCCAGCAGTGGGGACGGGGGGGGTTACGAGCAGTACTTC

V: TRBV7-2
size: -
J: TRBJ2-5
D: -
CDR3: CASSLALGTQETQYF
DNA: TGTGCCAGCAGCTTAGCGCTCGGTACTCAAGAGACCCAGTACTTC

V: TRBV28
size: -
J: TRBJ2-7
D: -
CDR3: CASSYPDRRSGYEQYF
DNA: TGTGCCAGCAGCTACCCCGACCGGAGATCGGGATACGAGCAGTACTTC

V: TRBV11-2
size: -
J: TRBJ2-3
D: TRBD2
CDR3: CASSPSGFSTDTQYF
DNA: TGTGCCAGCAGCCCTAGCGGTTTTAGCACAGATACGCAGTATTTT

V: TRBV19
size: -
J: TRBJ2-4
D: -
CDR3: CASSMGLAKNIQYF
DNA: TGTGCCAGTAGTATGGGTTTAGCCAAAAACATTCAGTACTTC

V: TRBV5-4
size: -
J: TRBJ2-5
D: -
CDR3: CASSLGWGKETQYF
DNA: TGTGCCAGCAGCTTGGGGTGGGGAAAAGAGACCCAGTACTTC

V: TRBV28
size: -
J: TRBJ1-5
D: -
CDR3: CASSHKGKGGNQPQHF
DNA: TGTGCCAGCAGTCACAAGGGAAAGGGGGGCAATCAGCCCCAGCATTTT

V: TRBV18
size: -
J: TRBJ2-3
D: -
CDR3: CASSPFGQGATDTQYF
DNA: TGTGCCAGCTCACCTTTTGGTCAGGGTGCCACAGATACGCAGTATTTT

V: TRBV21-1
size: -
J: TRBJ2-7
D: -
CDR3: CASGREIRQGASRGYEQYF
DNA: TGTGCCAGCGGACGTGAGATCCGACAGGGGGCTAGCAGGGGCTACGAGCAGTACTTC

V: TRBV7-2
size: -
J: TRBJ2-7
D: -
CDR3: CASSFAGWSYEQYF
DNA: TGTGCCAGCAGCTTCGCGGGATGGTCCTACGAGCAGTACTTC

V: TRBV6-1
size: -
J: TRBJ2-7
D: TRBD1
CDR3: CASRIGTGWYYQQYF
DNA: TGTGCCAGCAGAATTGGGACAGGGTGGTATTATCAGCAGTACTTC

V: TRBV11-2
size: -
J: TRBJ1-2
D: -
CDR3: CASSTQGGYTF
DNA: TGTGCCAGCAGCACACAGGGAGGCTACACCTTC

V: TRBV5-1
size: -
J: TRBJ2-1
D: -
CDR3: CASSPDPVINEQFF
DNA: TGCGCCAGCAGCCCCGACCCAGTTATCAATGAGCAGTTCTTC

V: TRBV6-1
size: -
J: TRBJ2-7
D: -
CDR3: CASGRSSSYEQYF
DNA: TGTGCCAGCGGACGGAGTAGTTCCTACGAGCAGTACTTC

V: TRBV19
size: -
J: TRBJ1-1
D: -
CDR3: CASWGRENTEAFF
DNA: TGTGCCAGTTGGGGACGAGAGAACACTGAAGCTTTCTTT

V: TRBV18
size: -
J: TRBJ1-5
D: TRBD1
CDR3: CASSPLSGTGVQPQHF
DNA: TGTGCCAGCTCACCACTCAGCGGGACAGGGGTCCAGCCCCAGCATTTT

V: TRBV2
size: -
J: TRBJ1-1
D: TRBD1
CDR3: CASTGTANTEAFF
DNA: TGTGCCAGCACAGGGACAGCCAACACTGAAGCTTTCTTT

V: TRBV23-1
size: -
J: TRBJ2-3
D: TRBD1
CDR3: CASSQTDELVRDRGLVDTQYF
DNA: TGCGCCAGCAGTCAAACCGACGAGTTGGTTCGGGACAGGGGGCTCGTAGATACGCAGTATTTT

V: TRBV5-1
size: -
J: TRBJ2-7
D: TRBD1
CDR3: CASSYQGTASTYEQYF
DNA: TGCGCCAGCAGCTACCAAGGGACAGCAAGCACCTACGAGCAGTACTTC

V: TRBV18
size: once
J: TRBJ2-7
D: TRBD1
CDR3: CASSGQGGSYEQYF
DNA: TGTGCCAGCTCGGGACAGGGGGGCTCCTACGAGCAGTACTTC

V: TRBV28
size: -
J: TRBJ2-7
D: -
CDR3: CASVASGAYEQYF
DNA: TGTGCCAGCGTGGCCAGTGGCGCCTACGAGCAGTACTTC

V: TRBV5-6
size: -
J: TRBJ2-7
D: -
CDR3: CASSLANYEQYF
DNA: TGTGCCAGCAGCTTGGCCAACTACGAGCAGTACTTC

V: TRBV19
size: -
J: TRBJ2-1
D: -
CDR3: CASSTDRPQKNEQFF
DNA: TGTGCCAGTAGTACTGACAGACCGCAGAAGAATGAGCAGTTCTTC

V: TRBV28
size: -
J: TRBJ1-2
D: -
CDR3: CASSQTQGFSYGYTF
DNA: TGTGCCAGCAGTCAAACACAGGGATTCAGCTATGGCTACACCTTC

V: TRBV11-2
size: -
J: TRBJ2-4
D: TRBD2
CDR3: CASSGLGSAQNIQYF
DNA: TGTGCCAGCAGCGGACTAGGTTCGGCGCAAAACATTCAGTACTTC

V: TRBV28
size: -
J: TRBJ2-5
D: -
CDR3: CASSSAGVEETQYF
DNA: TGTGCCAGCAGTTCCGCCGGGGTGGAAGAGACCCAGTACTTC

V: TRBV2
size: -
J: TRBJ2-5
D: TRBD1
CDR3: CASTQGQYQETQYF
DNA: TGTGCCAGCACACAGGGACAGTACCAAGAGACCCAGTACTTC

V: TRBV28
size: -
J: TRBJ2-1
D: -
CDR3: CASSFFRGYNEQFF
DNA: TGTGCCAGCAGTTTTTTCCGGGGCTACAATGAGCAGTTCTTC

V: TRBV5-6
size: -
J: TRBJ2-7
D: TRBD2
CDR3: CASRLRGGVAYEQYF
DNA: TGTGCCAGCAGACTCCGGGGGGGAGTAGCCTACGAGCAGTACTTC

V: TRBV19
size: -
J: TRBJ1-3
D: -
CDR3: CASSIARDGNTIYF
DNA: TGTGCCAGTAGTATTGCCAGGGATGGAAACACCATATATTTT

V: TRBV18
size: -
J: TRBJ2-1
D: -
CDR3: CASSPLGGLPYNEQFF
DNA: TGTGCCAGCTCACCACTGGGGGGGCTGCCGTACAATGAGCAGTTCTTC

V: TRBV14
size: -
J: TRBJ1-1
D: -
CDR3: CASSQQMNTEAFF
DNA: TGTGCCAGCAGCCAGCAAATGAACACTGAAGCTTTCTTT

V: TRBV6-1
size: -
J: TRBJ2-7
D: -
CDR3: CASSPQGDEQYF
DNA: TGTGCCAGCAGTCCTCAGGGAGACGAGCAGTACTTC

V: TRBV29-1
size: -
J: TRBJ2-7
D: -
CDR3: CSVFGPGEKGQYF
DNA: -

V: TRBV5-1
size: -
J: TRBJ2-7
D: -
CDR3: CASTLGLGAEYEQYF
DNA: TGCGCCAGCACCCTGGGACTGGGCGCCGAATACGAGCAGTACTTC

V: TRBV18
size: -
J: TRBJ2-1
D: -
CDR3: CASSPIPSGSYNEQFF
DNA: TGTGCCAGCTCACCAATACCATCAGGATCCTACAATGAGCAGTTCTTC

V: TRBV7-2
size: -
J: TRBJ2-1
D: -
CDR3: CASSSGTLDEQFF
DNA: TGTGCCAGCAGCTCCGGGACTCTGGATGAGCAGTTCTTC

V: TRBV6-4
size: -
J: TRBJ1-4
D: -
CDR3: CASSDVGEQRNEKLFF
DNA: TGTGCCAGCAGTGACGTGGGGGAGCAGCGTAATGAAAAACTGTTTTTT

V: TRBV5-4
size: -
J: TRBJ1-1
D: -
CDR3: CASSVRQGLGAFF
DNA: TGTGCCAGCAGCGTACGACAAGGCCTGGGGGCTTTCTTT

V: TRBV5-5
size: -
J: TRBJ2-3
D: TRBD2
CDR3: CASSSGLAGFTDTQYF
DNA: TGTGCCAGCAGCTCCGGACTAGCGGGATTCACAGATACGCAGTATTTT

V: TRBV5-4
size: -
J: TRBJ2-7
D: -
CDR3: CASSLRGSDYEQYF
DNA: TGTGCCAGCAGCTTGAGGGGGTCCGACTACGAGCAGTACTTC

V: TRBV2
size: once
J: TRBJ1-1
D: TRBD1
CDR3: CASSETQTGGLAFF
DNA: TGTGCCAGCAGTGAAACCCAAACAGGGGGCCTTGCTTTCTTT

V: TRBV7-9
size: -
J: TRBJ1-1
D: -
CDR3: CASSPTGARNTEAFF
DNA: TGTGCCAGCAGCCCGACCGGGGCAAGGAACACTGAAGCTTTCTTT

V: TRBV5-4
size: -
J: TRBJ1-1
D: -
CDR3: CASSLRGRDTEAFF
DNA: TGTGCCAGCAGCTTGCGGGGGCGAGACACTGAAGCTTTCTTT

V: TRBV5-4
size: -
J: TRBJ2-1
D: TRBD2
CDR3: CASSFPAGGKNEQFF
DNA: TGTGCCAGCAGCTTCCCAGCGGGAGGGAAAAATGAGCAGTTCTTC